This paragraph reports one T cell receptor beta chain. Its antigen is as yet unknown. The data are from a study of blood T cells in healthy people across ages. This CDR3 has 15 residues. The V gene lost 6 bases and the J gene lost 0 bases, with 13 bases spanning the gap. The total RNA that was extracted per sample amounted to at least 5 micrograms. Points from the study as a whole: Age showed a roughly linear inverse relationship with TCR beta diversity per million T cells. Comparison with aged donors showed that long-lived donors had more naive CD4+ cells and higher diversity.

Through a sample-barcoded 5' primer and a J-beta primer mix, a second PCR was run for 7 to 11 cycles. MiXCR, applied by TCRdb to the 5' RACE reads, yields one record per CDR3 protein. The top ten clones hold around 32% of a sample with about 680,000 distinct CDR3 sequences, around 45% of them seen once. The gene calls are TRBV12-3 or TRBV12-4 and TRBJ2-3; a possible D gene is TRBD1 (6 bases). This TCR came from a woman in her sixties or seventies in good health. The sequencing sample was made of blood. CDR3 residues: CASRKDSFSTDTQYF. The CDR3 region has the DNA TGTGCCAGCAGAAAGGACAGCTTTAGCACAGATACGCAGTATTTT.